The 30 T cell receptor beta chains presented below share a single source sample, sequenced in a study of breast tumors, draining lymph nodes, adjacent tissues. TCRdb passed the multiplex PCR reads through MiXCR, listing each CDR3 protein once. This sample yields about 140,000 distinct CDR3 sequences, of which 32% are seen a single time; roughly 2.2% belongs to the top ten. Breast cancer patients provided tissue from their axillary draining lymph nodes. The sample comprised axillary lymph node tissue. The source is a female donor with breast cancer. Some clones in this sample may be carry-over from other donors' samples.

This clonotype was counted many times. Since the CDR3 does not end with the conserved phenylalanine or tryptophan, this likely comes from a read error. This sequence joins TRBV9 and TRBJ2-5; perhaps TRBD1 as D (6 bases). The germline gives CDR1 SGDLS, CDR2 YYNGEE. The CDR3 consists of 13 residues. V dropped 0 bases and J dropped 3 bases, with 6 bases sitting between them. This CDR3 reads CASSVGDKETQYS. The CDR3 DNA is TGTGCCAGCAGCGTAGGGGACAAAGAGACCCAGTACTCC.

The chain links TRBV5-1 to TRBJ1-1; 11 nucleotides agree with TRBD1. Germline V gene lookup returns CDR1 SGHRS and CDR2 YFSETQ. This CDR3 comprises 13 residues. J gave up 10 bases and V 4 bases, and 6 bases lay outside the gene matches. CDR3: CASSSGQGAPAFF. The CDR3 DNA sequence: TGCGCCAGCAGCAGCGGACAGGGGGCCCCAGCTTTCTTT.

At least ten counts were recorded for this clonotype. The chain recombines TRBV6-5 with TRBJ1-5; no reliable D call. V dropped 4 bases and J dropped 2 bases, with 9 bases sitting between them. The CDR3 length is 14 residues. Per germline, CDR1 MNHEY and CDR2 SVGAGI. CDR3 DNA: TGTGCCAGCAGTTCCGGGAGGGGCAATCAGCCCCAGCATTTT. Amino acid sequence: CASSSGRGNQPQHF.

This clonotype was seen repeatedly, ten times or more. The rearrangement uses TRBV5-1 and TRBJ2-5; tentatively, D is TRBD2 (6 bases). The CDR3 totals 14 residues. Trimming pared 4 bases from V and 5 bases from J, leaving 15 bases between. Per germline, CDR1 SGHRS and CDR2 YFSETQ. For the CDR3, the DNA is TGCGCCAGCAGCCTGGGAGGAACGGGGGAGACCCAGTACTTC. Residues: CASSLGGTGETQYF.

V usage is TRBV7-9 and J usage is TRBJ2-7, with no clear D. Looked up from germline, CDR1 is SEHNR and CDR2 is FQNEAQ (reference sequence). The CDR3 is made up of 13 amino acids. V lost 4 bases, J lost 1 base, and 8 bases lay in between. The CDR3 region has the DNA TGTGCCAGCAGCTCCCACTTTTCCTACGAGCAGTACGTC. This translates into CASSSHFSYEQYV.

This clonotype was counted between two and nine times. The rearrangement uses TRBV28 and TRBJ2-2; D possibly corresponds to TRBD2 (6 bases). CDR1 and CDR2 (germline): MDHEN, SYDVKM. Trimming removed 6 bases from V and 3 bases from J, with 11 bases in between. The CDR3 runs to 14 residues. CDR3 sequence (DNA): TGTGCCAGCAGCTTCGGGACTGACACCGGGGAGCTGTTTTTT. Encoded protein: CASSFGTDTGELFF.

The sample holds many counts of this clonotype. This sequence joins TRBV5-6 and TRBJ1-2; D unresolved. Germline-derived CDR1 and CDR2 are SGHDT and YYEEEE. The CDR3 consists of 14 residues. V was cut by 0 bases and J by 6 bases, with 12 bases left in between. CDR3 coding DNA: TGTGCCAGCAGCTTGGATTCAGGAGTCGATGGCTACACCTTC. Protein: CASSLDSGVDGYTF. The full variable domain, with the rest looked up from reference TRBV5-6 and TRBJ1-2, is DAGVTQSPTHLIKTRGQQVTLRCSPKSGHDTVSWYQQALGQGPQFIFQYYEEEERQRGNFPDRFSGHQFPNYSSELNVNALLLGDSALYLCASSLDSGVDGYTFGSGTRLTVV.

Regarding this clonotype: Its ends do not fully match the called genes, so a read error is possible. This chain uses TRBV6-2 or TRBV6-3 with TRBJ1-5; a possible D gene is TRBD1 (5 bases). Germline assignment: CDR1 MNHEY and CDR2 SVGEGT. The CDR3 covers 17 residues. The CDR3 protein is CASTPYMEGWGNQPRHF. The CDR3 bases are TGTGCCAGCACCCCGTATATGGAGGGATGGGGCAATCAGCCCCGGCATTTT.

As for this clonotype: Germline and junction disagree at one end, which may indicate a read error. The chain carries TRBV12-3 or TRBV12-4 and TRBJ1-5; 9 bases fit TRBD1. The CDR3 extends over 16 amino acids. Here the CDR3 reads CASSLTGGPGNRPQHF. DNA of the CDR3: TGTGCCAGCAGTTTGACAGGGGGGCCCGGCAATCGGCCCCAGCATTTT.

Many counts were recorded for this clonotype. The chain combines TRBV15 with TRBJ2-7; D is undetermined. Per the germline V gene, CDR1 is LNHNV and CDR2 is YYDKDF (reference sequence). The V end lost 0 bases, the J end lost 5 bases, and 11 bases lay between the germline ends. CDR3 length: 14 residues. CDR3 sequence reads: CATSRDVSADEQYV. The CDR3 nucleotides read TGTGCCACCAGCAGAGATGTGTCGGCGGACGAGCAGTACGTC.

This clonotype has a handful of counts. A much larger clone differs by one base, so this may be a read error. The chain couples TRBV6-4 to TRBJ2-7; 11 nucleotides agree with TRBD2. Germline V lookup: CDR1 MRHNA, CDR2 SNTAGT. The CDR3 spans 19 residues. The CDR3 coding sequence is TGTGCCAGCAGTCACTCAGAAAGGCTAGCGGGGGGTTCGCGCTACGAGCAGTACGTC. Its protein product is CASSHSERLAGGSRYEQYV.

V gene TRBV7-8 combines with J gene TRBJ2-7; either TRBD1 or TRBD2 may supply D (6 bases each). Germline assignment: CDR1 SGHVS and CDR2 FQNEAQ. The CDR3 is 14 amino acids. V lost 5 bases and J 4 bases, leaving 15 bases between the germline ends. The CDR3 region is CASSQGTGGYEQYF. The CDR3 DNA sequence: TGTGCCAGCAGCCAGGGGACTGGCGGATACGAGCAGTACTTC.

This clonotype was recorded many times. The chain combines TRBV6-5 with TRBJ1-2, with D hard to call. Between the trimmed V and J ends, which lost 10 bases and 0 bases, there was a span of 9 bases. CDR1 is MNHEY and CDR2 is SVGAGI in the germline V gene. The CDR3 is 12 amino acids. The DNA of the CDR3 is TGTGCCACGGCCTGGGCTAACTATGGCTACACCTTC. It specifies CATAWANYGYTF.

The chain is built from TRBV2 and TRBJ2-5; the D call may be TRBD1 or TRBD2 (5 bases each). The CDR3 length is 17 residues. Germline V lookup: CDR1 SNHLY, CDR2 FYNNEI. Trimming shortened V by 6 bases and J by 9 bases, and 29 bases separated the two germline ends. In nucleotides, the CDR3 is TGTGCCAGCAGGTGGGACGGAGCACTTGATAGCAATCAGCCCCAGTACTTC. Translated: CASRWDGALDSNQPQYF.

This CDR3 is CATSLDSKAGGPVADTQYF. DNA for the CDR3: TGTGCCACCAGCCTTGATTCTAAAGCGGGGGGGCCTGTCGCAGATACGCAGTATTTT. The chain joins TRBV24-1 to TRBJ2-3; 10 bases align to TRBD2. Trimming took 7 bases from V and 4 from J; bases not matched to a gene: 19. The V gene's germline CDR1 is KGHDR and CDR2 SFDVKD. The CDR3 spans 19 residues.

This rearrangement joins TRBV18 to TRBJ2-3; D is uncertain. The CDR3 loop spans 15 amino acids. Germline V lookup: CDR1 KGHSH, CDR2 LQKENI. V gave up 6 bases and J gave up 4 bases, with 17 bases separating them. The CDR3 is CASSPARIGADTQYF. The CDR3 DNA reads TGTGCCAGCTCTCCGGCCCGGATCGGCGCAGATACGCAGTATTTT.

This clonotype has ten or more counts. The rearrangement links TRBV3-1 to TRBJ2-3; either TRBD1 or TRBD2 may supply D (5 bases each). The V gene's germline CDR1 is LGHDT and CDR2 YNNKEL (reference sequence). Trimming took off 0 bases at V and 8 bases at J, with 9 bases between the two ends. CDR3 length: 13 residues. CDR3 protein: CASSQDGAGTQYF. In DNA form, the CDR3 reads TGTGCCAGCAGCCAAGATGGGGCGGGTACGCAGTATTTT.

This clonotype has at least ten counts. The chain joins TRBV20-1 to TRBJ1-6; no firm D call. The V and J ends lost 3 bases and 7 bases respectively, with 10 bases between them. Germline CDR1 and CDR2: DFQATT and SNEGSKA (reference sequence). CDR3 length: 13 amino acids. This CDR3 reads CSASGQLNSPLHF. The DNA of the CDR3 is TGCAGTGCTAGCGGGCAACTCAATTCACCCCTCCACTTT.

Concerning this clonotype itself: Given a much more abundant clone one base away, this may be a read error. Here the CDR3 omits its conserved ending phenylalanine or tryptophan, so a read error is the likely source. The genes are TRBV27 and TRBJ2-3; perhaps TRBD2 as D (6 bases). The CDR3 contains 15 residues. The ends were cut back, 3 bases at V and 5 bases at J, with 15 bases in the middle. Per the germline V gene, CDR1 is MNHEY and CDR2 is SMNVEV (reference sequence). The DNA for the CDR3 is TGTGCCAGCAGTTTCTTACAGCGGGTTGGAGATACGCAGTATTCT. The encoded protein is CASSFLQRVGDTQYS.

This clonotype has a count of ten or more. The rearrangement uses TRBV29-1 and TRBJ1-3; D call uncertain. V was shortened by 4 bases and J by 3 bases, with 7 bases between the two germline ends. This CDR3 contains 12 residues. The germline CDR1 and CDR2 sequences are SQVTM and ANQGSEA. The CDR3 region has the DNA TGCAGCGTTGGGGAACATGGAAACACCATATATTTT. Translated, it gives CSVGEHGNTIYF.

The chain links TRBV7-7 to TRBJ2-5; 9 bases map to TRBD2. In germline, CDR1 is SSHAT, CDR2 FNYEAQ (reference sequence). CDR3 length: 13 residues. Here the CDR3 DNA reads TGTGCTAGCGGGGGACGGATGGGGGAGACCCAGTACTTC. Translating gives CASGGRMGETQYF.

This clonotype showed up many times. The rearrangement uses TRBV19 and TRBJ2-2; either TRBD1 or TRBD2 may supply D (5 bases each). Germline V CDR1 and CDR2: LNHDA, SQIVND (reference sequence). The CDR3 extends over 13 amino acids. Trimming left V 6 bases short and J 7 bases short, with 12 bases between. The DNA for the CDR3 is TGTGCCAGTAGGCCTAATGGGGGCGGGGAGCTGTTTTTT. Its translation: CASRPNGGGELFF.

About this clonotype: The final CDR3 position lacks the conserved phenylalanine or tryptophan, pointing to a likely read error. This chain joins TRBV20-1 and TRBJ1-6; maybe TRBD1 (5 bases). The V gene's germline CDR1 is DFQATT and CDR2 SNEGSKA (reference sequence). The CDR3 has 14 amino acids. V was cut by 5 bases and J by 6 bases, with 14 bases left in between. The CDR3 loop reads CSARGGGFNSPLHL. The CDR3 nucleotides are TGCAGTGCTCGCGGGGGGGGGTTTAATTCACCCCTCCACTTG.

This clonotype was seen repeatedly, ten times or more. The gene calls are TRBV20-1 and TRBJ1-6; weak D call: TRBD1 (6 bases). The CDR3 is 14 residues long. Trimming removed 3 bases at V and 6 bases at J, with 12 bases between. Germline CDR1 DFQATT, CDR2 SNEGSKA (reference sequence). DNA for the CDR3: TGCAGTGCTAGCCCAGGGGTTACTAATTCACCCCTCCACTTT. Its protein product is CSASPGVTNSPLHF.

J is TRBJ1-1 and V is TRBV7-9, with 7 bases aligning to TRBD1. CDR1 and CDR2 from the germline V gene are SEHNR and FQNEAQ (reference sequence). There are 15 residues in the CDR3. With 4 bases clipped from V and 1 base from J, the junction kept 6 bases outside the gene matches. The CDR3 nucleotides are TGTGCCAGCAGCTCGACAGGGAGCAAGAACACTGAAGCTTTCTTT. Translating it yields CASSSTGSKNTEAFF.

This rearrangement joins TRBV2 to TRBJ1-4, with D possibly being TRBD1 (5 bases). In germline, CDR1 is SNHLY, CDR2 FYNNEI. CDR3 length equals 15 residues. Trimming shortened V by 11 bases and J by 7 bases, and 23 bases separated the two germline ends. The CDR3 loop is CAVSRQGQGGEKLFF. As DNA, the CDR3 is TGTGCCGTCAGCCGCCAGGGTCAGGGAGGTGAAAAACTGTTTTTT.

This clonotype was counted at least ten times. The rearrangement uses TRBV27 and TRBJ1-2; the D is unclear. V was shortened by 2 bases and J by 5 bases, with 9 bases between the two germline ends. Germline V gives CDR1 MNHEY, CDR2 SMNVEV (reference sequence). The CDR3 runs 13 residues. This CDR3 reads CASSLNGGYGYTF. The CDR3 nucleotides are TGTGCCAGCAGTTTAAATGGCGGTTATGGCTACACCTTC.

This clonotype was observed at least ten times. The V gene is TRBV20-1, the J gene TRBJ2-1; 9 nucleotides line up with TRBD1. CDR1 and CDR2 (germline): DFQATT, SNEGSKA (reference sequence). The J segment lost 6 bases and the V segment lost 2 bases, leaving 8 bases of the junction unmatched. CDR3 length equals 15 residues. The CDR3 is CSARNAGTGSNEQFF. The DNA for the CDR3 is TGCAGTGCTAGAAACGCCGGGACAGGGTCCAATGAGCAGTTCTTC.

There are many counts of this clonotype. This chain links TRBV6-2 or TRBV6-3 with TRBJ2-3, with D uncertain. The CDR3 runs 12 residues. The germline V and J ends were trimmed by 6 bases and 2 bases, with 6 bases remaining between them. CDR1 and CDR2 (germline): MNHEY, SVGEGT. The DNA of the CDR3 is TGTGCCAGCAGGAAGATCACAGATACGCAGTATTTT. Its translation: CASRKITDTQYF.

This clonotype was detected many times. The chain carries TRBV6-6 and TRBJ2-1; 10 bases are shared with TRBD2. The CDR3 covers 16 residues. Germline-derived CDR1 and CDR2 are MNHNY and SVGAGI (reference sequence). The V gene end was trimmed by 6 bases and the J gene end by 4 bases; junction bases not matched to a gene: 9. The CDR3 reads CASRWESGGGYNEQFF. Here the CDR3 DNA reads TGTGCCAGCAGGTGGGAGAGCGGGGGGGGTTACAATGAGCAGTTCTTC.